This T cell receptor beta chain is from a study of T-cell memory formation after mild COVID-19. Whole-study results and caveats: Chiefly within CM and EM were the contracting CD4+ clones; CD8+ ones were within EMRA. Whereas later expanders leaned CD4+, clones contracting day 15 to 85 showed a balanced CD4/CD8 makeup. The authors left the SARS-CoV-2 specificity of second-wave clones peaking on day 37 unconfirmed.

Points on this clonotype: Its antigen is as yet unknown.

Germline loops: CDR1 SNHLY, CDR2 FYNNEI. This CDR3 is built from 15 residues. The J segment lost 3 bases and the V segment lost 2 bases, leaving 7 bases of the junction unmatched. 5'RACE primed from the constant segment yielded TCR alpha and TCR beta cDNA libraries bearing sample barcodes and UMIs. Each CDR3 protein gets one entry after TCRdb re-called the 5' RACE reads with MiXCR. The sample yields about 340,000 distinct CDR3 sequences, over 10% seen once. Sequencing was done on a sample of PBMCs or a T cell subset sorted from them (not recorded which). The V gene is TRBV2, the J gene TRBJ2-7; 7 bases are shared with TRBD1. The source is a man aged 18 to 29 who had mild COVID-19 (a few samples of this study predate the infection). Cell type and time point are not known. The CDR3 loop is CASSEYQGVFYEQYV. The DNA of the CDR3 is TGTGCCAGCAGTGAATACCAGGGGGTTTTCTACGAGCAGTACGTC.